What follows are 19 T cell receptor beta chains derived from one specimen sequenced in a study of T cells in Graves' hyperthyroidism and ophthalmopathy. RNA transcripts were the template for amplifying TCR beta CDR3 regions. The HTBI primer set was used in a first-round RT-PCR of the TCR CDR3. TCRdb called the multiplex PCR reads again in MiXCR, with one record for every CDR3 protein. The table shows 450,000 to 650,000 distinct CDR3 sequences, with 14% occurring only once. Sequencing was performed on blood. Receptors were obtained from a woman younger than 35 with Graves' ophthalmopathy.

The gene calls are TRBV4-2 and TRBJ2-1; either TRBD1 or TRBD2 may supply D (5 bases each). The CDR3 contains 17 residues. Germline-derived CDR1 and CDR2 are LGHNA and YNFKEQ. V was clipped by 1 base and J by 10 bases, with 23 bases between them. Here the CDR3 reads CASSQVGINPGAKEQFF. The CDR3 region has the DNA TGTGCCAGCAGCCAAGTGGGGATTAATCCCGGGGCGAAGGAGCAGTTCTTC.

This clonotype was seen only a few times. This chain joins TRBV20-1 and TRBJ2-4; unclear D gene. Looked up from germline, CDR1 is DFQATT and CDR2 is SNEGSKA (reference sequence). V lost 0 bases and J 0 bases, leaving 9 bases between the germline ends. This CDR3 spans 15 amino acids. The CDR3 nucleotides read TGCAGTGCTAGAGATCAGACATTAGCCAAAAACATTCAGTACTTC. It is translated as CSARDQTLAKNIQYF.

This clonotype was observed at least ten times. V usage is TRBV5-1 and J usage is TRBJ2-1; 10 positions agree with TRBD2. Germline trimming cut 2 bases from V and 10 bases from J; bases unmatched to any gene: 12. The CDR3 is 16 amino acids. Germline CDR1 SGHRS, CDR2 YFSETQ. In nucleotides, the CDR3 is TGCGCCAGCAGCTTATTAGGGACTAGCGAAGTATGGGAGCAGTTCTTC. This encodes CASSLLGTSEVWEQFF.

This clonotype was recorded at least ten times. The chain has TRBV30 and TRBJ2-5, with 8 bases identical to TRBD1. Trimming at V came to 1 base and at J to 5 bases, leaving 15 bases not matched to a gene. This CDR3 region has 17 residues. CDR1 is GTSNPN and CDR2 is SVGIG in the germline V gene (reference sequence). In DNA form, the CDR3 reads TGTGCCTGGAGTGGTGATCTCCGGGACAGGTTGGTGGAGACCCAGTACTTC. This gives the protein CAWSGDLRDRLVETQYF.

About this clonotype: Relative to the germline gene, one junction end is altered; a read error may explain this. The chain joins TRBV5-1 to TRBJ2-1; TRBD2 agrees at 13 bases. CDR1 and CDR2 from the germline V gene are SGHRS and YFSETQ. The CDR3 spans 18 residues. CDR3 residues: CASSLTLLAGGAGGEQFF. DNA for the CDR3: TGTGCCAGCAGCTTAACCTTACTAGCGGGAGGGGCGGGGGGTGAGCAGTTCTTC.

The sample holds many counts of this clonotype. The CDR3, as DNA: TGTGCCAGCAGAGGCCCAGGGGCCCCCTACGAGCAGTACTTC. It codes for CASRGPGAPYEQYF. This chain uses TRBV2 with TRBJ2-7, with D perhaps TRBD1 (6 bases). The CDR3 length is 14 residues. V dropped 6 bases and J dropped 2 bases, with 14 bases sitting between them. The germline gives CDR1 SNHLY, CDR2 FYNNEI.

This sequence joins TRBV18 and TRBJ2-1; 10 positions match TRBD2. J was trimmed by 3 bases and V by 3 bases; bases with no gene match: 8. Looked up from germline, CDR1 is KGHSH and CDR2 is LQKENI. The CDR3 is 17 residues long. The CDR3 region has the DNA TGTGCCAGCTCACCCCGGCAACTAGCGGGATTCTACAATGAGCAGTTCTTC. Protein sequence: CASSPRQLAGFYNEQFF.

This clonotype was detected ten times or more. The gene calls are TRBV5-1 and TRBJ1-1, with a possible D match to TRBD1 (6 bases). The germline V and J ends were trimmed by 1 base and 4 bases, with 11 bases remaining between them. CDR1 SGHRS and CDR2 YFSETQ come from the germline V gene. The CDR3 runs to 14 residues. The CDR3 nucleotides read TGCGCCAGCAGCTTGCGGGGGCCGGGCACTGAAGCTTTCTTT. Protein sequence: CASSLRGPGTEAFF. Based on the CDR3 plus reference TRBV5-1 and TRBJ1-1, the full variable domain is KAGVTQTPRYLIKTRGQQVTLSCSPISGHRSVSWYQQTPGQGLQFLFEYFSETQRNKGNFPGRFSGRQFSNSRSEMNVSTLELGDSALYLCASSLRGPGTEAFFGQGTRLTVV.

This clonotype was seen only a few times. This chain connects TRBV27 to TRBJ2-7; 7 bases match TRBD2. Germline trimming cut 6 bases from V and 3 bases from J; bases unmatched to any gene: 11. Germline V gives CDR1 MNHEY, CDR2 SMNVEV (reference sequence). The CDR3 contains 15 residues. CDR3 sequence reads: CASSGTTSIIYEQYF. CDR3 bases: TGTGCCAGCAGCGGGACTACAAGTATAATCTACGAGCAGTACTTC.

There are many counts of this clonotype. The rearrangement joins TRBV6-2 or TRBV6-3 to TRBJ2-7, with TRBD1 identical over 7 bases. Looked up from germline, CDR1 is MNHEY and CDR2 is SVGEGT. V shed 6 bases, J shed 3 bases, and the junction held 11 bases outside the gene matches. There are 15 residues in the CDR3. The CDR3 region is CASSRTAGGFYEQYF. CDR3 bases: TGTGCCAGCAGCAGGACCGCAGGGGGTTTCTACGAGCAGTACTTC.

This clonotype was counted ten times or more. J is TRBJ2-5 and V is TRBV3-1; no definite D call. The V gene lost 0 bases and the J gene lost 4 bases, with 9 bases spanning the gap. Germline V CDR1 and CDR2: LGHDT, YNNKEL (reference sequence). This CDR3 region has 14 residues. The CDR3 loop reads CASSQDTTGETQYF. DNA of the CDR3: TGTGCCAGCAGCCAAGATACGACTGGAGAGACCCAGTACTTC.

A word on this clonotype: Being one base from a much bigger clone, this may be a read error. This chain uses TRBV28 with TRBJ2-1, with D perhaps assigned TRBD1 or TRBD2 (5 bases each). The CDR3 runs 14 residues. Trimming cost V 6 bases and J 6 bases, with 15 bases left between them. The germline CDR1 and CDR2 sequences are MDHEN and SYDVKM. CDR3 sequence reads: CASRRSGQTNEQFF. DNA of the CDR3: TGTGCCAGCAGACGATCGGGGCAAACCAATGAGCAGTTCTTC.

The chain carries TRBV5-6 and TRBJ2-3, with 15 bases identical to TRBD2. Looked up from germline, CDR1 is SGHDT and CDR2 is YYEEEE. The CDR3 has 17 amino acids. V shed 3 bases and J 5 bases; nucleotides not matched to a gene: 7. CDR3 bases: TGTGCCAGCAGCTGGACTAGCGGGAGGGCCCAAGTAGATACGCAGTATTTT. It codes for CASSWTSGRAQVDTQYF.

This clonotype appeared many times. The rearrangement links TRBV7-9 to TRBJ1-2, with a weak D call TRBD1 (5 bases). Deletions cut 2 bases from V and 0 bases from J, with 10 bases between. The germline V gene encodes CDR1 SEHNR and CDR2 FQNEAQ (reference sequence). The CDR3 has 15 amino acids. Here the CDR3 DNA reads TGTGCCAGCAGCTTAATTGGGGCAGCTAACTATGGCTACACCTTC. Protein sequence: CASSLIGAANYGYTF.

This clonotype was observed at least ten times. DNA for the CDR3: TGTGCCAGCAGACAGGGGTCCACCTACGAGCAGTACTTC. This sequence encodes CASRQGSTYEQYF. V is TRBV12-3 or TRBV12-4 and J is TRBJ2-7, with TRBD1 matching over 7 bases. The CDR3 sequence is 13 residues long. The junction had 4 bases not matched to a gene; V was cut back by 6 bases and J by 2 bases.

This clonotype occurred many times. The chain carries TRBV27 and TRBJ2-5; D not resolved. Per the germline V gene, CDR1 is MNHEY and CDR2 is SMNVEV (reference sequence). The CDR3 has 14 residues. Trimming pared 8 bases from V and 1 base from J, leaving 14 bases between. Here the CDR3 reads CASLLNGIQETQYF. CDR3 DNA: TGTGCCAGCTTACTCAACGGTATCCAAGAGACCCAGTACTTC.

This clonotype was seen repeatedly, ten times or more. J is TRBJ1-2 and V is TRBV7-2; D not resolved. Germline loops: CDR1 SGHTA, CDR2 FQGNSA. Trimming took off 0 bases at V and 4 bases at J, with 12 bases between the two ends. The CDR3 runs to 15 residues. CDR3 DNA sequence: TGTGCCAGCAGCTTAGCGAAGGCCTACTCCTATGGCTACACCTTC. Translation: CASSLAKAYSYGYTF.

The CDR3 DNA is TGTGCCAGCAGCGTAGACTCGCTCCGGTTGAGGTTCGGCAATGAGCAGTTCTTC. It codes for CASSVDSLRLRFGNEQFF. The rearrangement links TRBV9 to TRBJ2-1; no definite D call. In germline, CDR1 is SGDLS, CDR2 YYNGEE. The CDR3 has 18 amino acids. V lost 0 bases and J lost 6, with 22 bases in between.

Concerning this clonotype: One base away lies a much larger clone, so this may be a sequencing read error. CDR3 sequence: CASRGQGGNRPQHF. The CDR3 DNA is TGTGCCTCACGGGGACAGGGTGGCAATCGGCCCCAGCATTTT. This rearrangement joins TRBV10-3 to TRBJ1-5, with TRBD1 identical over 9 bases. This CDR3 spans 14 amino acids. The germline V gene encodes CDR1 ENHRY and CDR2 SYGVKD.